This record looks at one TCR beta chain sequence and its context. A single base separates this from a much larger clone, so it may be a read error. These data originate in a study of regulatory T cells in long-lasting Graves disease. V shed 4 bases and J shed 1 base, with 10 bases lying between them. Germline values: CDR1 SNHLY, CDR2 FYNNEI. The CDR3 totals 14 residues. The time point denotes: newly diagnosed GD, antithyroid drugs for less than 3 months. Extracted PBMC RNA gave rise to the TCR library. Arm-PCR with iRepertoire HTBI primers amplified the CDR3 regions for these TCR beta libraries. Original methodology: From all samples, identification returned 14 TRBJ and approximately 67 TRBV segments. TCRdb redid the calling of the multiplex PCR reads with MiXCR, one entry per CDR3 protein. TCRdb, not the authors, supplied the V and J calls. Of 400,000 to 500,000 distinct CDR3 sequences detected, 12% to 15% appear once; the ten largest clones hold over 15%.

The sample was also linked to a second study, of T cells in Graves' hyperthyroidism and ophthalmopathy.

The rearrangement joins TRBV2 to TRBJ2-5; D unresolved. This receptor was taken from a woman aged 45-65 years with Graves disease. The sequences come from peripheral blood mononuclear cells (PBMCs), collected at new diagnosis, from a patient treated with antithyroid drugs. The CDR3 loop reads CASSGRELQETQYF. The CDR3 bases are TGTGCCAGCAGTGGCCGTGAGCTCCAAGAGACCCAGTACTTC.